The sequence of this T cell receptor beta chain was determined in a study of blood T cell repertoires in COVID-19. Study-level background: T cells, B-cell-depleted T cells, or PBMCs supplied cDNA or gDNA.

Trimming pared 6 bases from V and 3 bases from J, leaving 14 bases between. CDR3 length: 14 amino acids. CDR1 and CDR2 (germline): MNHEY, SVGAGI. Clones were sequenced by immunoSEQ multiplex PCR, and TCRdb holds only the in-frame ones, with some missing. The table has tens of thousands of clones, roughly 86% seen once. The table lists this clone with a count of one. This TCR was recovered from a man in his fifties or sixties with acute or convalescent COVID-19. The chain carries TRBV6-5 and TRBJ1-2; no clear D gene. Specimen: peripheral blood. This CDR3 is CASRPGLGDYGYTF. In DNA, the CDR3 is TGTGCCAGCAGACCTGGGCTGGGAGACTATGGCTACACCTTC.